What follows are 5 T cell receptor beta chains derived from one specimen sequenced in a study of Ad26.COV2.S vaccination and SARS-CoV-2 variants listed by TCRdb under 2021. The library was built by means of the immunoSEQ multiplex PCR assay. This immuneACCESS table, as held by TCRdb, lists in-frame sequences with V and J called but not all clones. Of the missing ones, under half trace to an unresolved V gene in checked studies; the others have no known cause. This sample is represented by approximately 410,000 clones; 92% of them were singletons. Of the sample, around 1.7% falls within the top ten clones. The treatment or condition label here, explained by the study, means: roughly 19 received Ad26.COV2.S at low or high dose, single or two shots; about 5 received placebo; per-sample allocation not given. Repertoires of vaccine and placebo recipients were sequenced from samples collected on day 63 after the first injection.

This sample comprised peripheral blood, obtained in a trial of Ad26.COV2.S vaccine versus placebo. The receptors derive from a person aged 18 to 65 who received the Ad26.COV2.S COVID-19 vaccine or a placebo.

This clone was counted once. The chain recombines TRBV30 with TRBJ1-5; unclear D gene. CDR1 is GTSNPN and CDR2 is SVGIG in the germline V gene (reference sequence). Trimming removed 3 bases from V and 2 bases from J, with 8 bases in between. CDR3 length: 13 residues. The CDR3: CAWSPPGNQPQHF. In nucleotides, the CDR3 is TGTGCCTGGAGCCCCCCGGGCAATCAGCCCCAGCATTTT. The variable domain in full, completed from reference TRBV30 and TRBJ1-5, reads SQTIHQWPATLVQPVGSPLSLECTVEGTSNPNLYWYRQAAGRGLQLLFYSVGIGQISSEVPQNLSASRPQDRQFILSSKKLLLSDSGFYLCAWSPPGNQPQHFGDGTRLSIL.

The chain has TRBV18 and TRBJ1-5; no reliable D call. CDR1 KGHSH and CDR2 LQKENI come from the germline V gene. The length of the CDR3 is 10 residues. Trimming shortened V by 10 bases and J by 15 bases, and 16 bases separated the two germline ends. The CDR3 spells CANSGSLRHF. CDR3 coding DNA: TGTGCCAACTCCGGCAGTTTAAGGCATTTT.

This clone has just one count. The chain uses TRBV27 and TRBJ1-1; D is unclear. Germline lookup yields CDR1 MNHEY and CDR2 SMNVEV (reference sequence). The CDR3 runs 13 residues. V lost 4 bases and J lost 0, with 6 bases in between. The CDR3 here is CASSWTVNTEAFF. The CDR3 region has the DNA TGTGCCAGCAGTTGGACGGTGAACACTGAAGCTTTCTTT.

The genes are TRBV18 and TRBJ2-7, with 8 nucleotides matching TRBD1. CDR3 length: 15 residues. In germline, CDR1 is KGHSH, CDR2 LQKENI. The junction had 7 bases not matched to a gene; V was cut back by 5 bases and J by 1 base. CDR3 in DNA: TGTGCCAGCTCATCGTGGGACAGGCAGTCCTACGAGCAGTACTTC. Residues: CASSSWDRQSYEQYF.

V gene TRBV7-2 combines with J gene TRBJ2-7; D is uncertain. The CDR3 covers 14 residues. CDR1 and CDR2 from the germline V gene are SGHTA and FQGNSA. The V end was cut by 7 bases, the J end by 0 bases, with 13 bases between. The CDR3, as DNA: TGTGCCAGCATCCGCCGGGCCAACTCCTACGAGCAGTACTTC. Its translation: CASIRRANSYEQYF.